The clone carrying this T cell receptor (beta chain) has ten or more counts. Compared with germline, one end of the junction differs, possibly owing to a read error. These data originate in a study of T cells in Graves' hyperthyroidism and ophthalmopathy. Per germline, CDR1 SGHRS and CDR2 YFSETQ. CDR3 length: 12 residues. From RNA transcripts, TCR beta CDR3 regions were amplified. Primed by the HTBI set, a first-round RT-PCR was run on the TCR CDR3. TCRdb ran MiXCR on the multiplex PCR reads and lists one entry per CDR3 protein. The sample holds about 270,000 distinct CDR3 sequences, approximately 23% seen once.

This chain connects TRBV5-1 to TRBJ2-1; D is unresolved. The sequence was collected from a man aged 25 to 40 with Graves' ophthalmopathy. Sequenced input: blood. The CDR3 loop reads CASSSTYNEQFF. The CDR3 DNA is TGTGCCAGCAGTTCTACCTACAATGAGCAGTTCTTC.